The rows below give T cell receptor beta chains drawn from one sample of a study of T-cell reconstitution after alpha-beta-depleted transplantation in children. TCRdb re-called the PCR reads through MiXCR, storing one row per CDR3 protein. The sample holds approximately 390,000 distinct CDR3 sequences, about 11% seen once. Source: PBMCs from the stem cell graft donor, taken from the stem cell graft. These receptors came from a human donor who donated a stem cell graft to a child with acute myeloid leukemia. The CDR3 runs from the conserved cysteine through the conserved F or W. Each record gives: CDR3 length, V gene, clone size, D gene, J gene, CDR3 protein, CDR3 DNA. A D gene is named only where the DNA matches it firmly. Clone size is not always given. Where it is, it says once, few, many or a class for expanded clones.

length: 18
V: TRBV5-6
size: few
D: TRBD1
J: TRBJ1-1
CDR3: CASSLWGRQGQAGTEAFF
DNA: TGTGCCAGCAGCTTGTGGGGGAGACAGGGGCAGGCGGGGACTGAAGCTTTCTTT

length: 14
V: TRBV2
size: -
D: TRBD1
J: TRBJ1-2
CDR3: CASSADRGLDGYTF
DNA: TGTGCCAGCAGTGCTGACAGGGGGCTCGATGGCTACACCTTC

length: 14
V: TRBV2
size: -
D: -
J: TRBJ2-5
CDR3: CASSEERPVWTQYF
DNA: TGTGCCAGCAGTGAAGAACGACCCGTGTGGACCCAGTACTTC

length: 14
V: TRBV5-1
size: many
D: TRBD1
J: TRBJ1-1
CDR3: CASSGDRWNTEAFF
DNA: TGCGCCAGCAGTGGGGACAGGTGGAACACTGAAGCTTTCTTT

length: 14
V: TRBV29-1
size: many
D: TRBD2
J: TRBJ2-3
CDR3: CSVPTSGRPDTQYF
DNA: TGCAGCGTTCCGACTAGCGGGAGGCCAGATACGCAGTATTTT

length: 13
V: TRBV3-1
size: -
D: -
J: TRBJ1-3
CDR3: CASSQDIGNTIYF
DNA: TGTGCCAGCAGCCAAGATATTGGAAACACCATATATTTT

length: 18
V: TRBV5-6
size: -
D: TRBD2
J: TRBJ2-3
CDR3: CASSHLLAGGLSTDTQYF
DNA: TGTGCCAGCAGCCACCTGCTAGCGGGGGGGCTGAGCACAGATACGCAGTATTTT

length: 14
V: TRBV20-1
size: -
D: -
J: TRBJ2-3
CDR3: CSASGGMGTDTQYF
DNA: TGCAGTGCTAGTGGGGGGATGGGCACAGATACGCAGTATTTT

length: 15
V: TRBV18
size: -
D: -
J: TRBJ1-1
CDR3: CASSPGAGRWTEAFF
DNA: TGTGCCAGCTCACCAGGGGCGGGACGGTGGACTGAAGCTTTCTTT

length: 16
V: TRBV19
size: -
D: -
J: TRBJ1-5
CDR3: CASRATGEMGNQPQHF
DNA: TGTGCCAGTCGTGCAACCGGGGAAATGGGCAATCAGCCCCAGCATTTT

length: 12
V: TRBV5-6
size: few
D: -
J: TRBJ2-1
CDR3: CASSRGRYEQFF
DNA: TGTGCCAGCAGCCGGGGGAGATATGAGCAGTTCTTC

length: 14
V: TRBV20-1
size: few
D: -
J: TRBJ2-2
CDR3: CSASFSPGTGELFF
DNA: TGCAGTGCTAGTTTTTCTCCCGGGACCGGGGAGCTGTTTTTT

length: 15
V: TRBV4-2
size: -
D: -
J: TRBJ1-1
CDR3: CASSQDLYMNTEAFF
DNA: TGTGCCAGCAGCCAAGATTTGTACATGAACACTGAAGCTTTCTTT

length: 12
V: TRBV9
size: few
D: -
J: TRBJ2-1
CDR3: CASSDQRRQQFF
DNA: TGTGCCAGCAGCGACCAGCGGAGGCAGCAGTTCTTC

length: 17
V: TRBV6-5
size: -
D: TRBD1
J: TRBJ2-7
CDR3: CASSSGTGARGAREQYF
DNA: TGTGCCAGCAGTTCCGGGACAGGGGCACGGGGAGCTCGCGAGCAGTACTTC

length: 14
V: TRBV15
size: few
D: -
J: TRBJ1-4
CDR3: CATSNLAANEKLFF
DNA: TGTGCCACCAGCAACTTGGCGGCTAATGAAAAACTGTTTTTT

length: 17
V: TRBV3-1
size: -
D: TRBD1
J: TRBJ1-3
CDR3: CASSQDLGQLSGNTIYF
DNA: TGTGCCAGCAGCCAAGATCTGGGACAGCTCTCTGGAAACACCATATATTTT

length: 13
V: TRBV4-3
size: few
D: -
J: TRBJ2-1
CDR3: CASSQALRGEQFF
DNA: TGCGCCAGCAGCCAAGCATTAAGGGGTGAGCAGTTCTTC

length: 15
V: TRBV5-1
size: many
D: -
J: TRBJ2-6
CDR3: CASSLEDFWANVLTF
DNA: TGCGCCAGCAGCTTGGAGGATTTCTGGGCCAACGTCCTGACTTTC

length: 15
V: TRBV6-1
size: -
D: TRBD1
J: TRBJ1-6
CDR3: CASSESGQGSSPLHF
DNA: TGTGCCAGCAGTGAATCCGGACAGGGGAGTTCACCCCTCCACTTT

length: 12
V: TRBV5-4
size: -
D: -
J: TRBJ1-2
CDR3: CASSADRDGYTF
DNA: TGTGCCAGCAGCGCCGACAGAGATGGCTACACCTTC